Listed below are T cell receptor beta chains from one sample, sequenced in a study of T cells in Graves' hyperthyroidism and ophthalmopathy. MiXCR was run by TCRdb on the multiplex PCR reads, yielding one entry per CDR3 protein. Of around 620,000 distinct CDR3 sequences detected, over 12% appear once; the ten largest clones hold more than 6%. The sequenced sample was blood. Receptor source: a woman under 30 with Graves' ophthalmopathy. Both conserved end residues are trimmed from each CDR3.

TRBV6-1	TRBJ1-6	ASRRRTEGNSPLH
TRBV5-1	TRBJ2-7	ASSSWTGRTNEQY
TRBV3-1	TRBJ2-7	ASSTSGRSLEQY
TRBV4-1	TRBJ1-2	ASSQGNDRSYGYT
TRBV13	TRBJ2-3	ASSLPGLTQY
TRBV12-3/TRBV12-4	TRBJ1-2	ASSLDRRVPYGYT
TRBV10-3	TRBJ1-5	AISEGGRGQPQH
TRBV7-9	TRBJ2-1	ASSLVSLAFGEQF
TRBV6-5	TRBJ1-2	ASSYSKVRDNYGYT
TRBV12-3/TRBV12-4	TRBJ2-1	ASISGTQPHNSYNEQF
TRBV6-1	TRBJ2-7	ASTTGGQGLYEQY
TRBV19	TRBJ2-5	ATRAGGLGETQY
TRBV7-8	TRBJ2-2	ASSLATGANTGELF
TRBV6-1	TRBJ2-5	ASSNDRGRGETQY
TRBV28	TRBJ1-1	ASSYRGDQTEAF
TRBV19	TRBJ2-1	ASRRNGNNEQF
TRBV6-2/TRBV6-3	TRBJ2-3	ASSYGGFSDTQY
TRBV20-1	TRBJ2-5	SARQGLETQY
TRBV3-1	TRBJ1-1	ASSSTTAYTEAF
TRBV3-1	TRBJ2-1	ASSQQPPGGGNEQF
TRBV7-6	TRBJ2-2	ASSLLSNAKTSGGNTGELF
TRBV20-1	TRBJ2-5	SARGLASQETQY
TRBV7-2	TRBJ2-2	ASSLTGAGGELF
TRBV29-1	TRBJ2-7	SVRLAGGPNPSYEQY
TRBV24-1	TRBJ1-5	ATSDPRTGNQPQH
TRBV12-3/TRBV12-4	TRBJ2-3	ASSLVQPTDTQY
TRBV27	TRBJ2-5	ASSFRGEETQY
TRBV19	TRBJ2-7	ASSGDAAYEQY
TRBV11-3	TRBJ1-1	ASSPAWGRNTEAF
TRBV20-1	TRBJ2-2	SAPGTGMAGELF
TRBV11-2	TRBJ1-3	ASSTWDRGLSGNTIY
TRBV30	TRBJ2-7	AWSFPRGESLSYEQY
TRBV19	TRBJ2-3	ASTLGGGAGSDTQY
TRBV7-9	TRBJ2-1	ASSFGTHNEQF
TRBV6-5	TRBJ1-2	ASSNQGAGGYT
TRBV4-2	TRBJ2-3	ASSQRPAAGTSTDTQY
TRBV24-1	TRBJ2-1	ATSDSTGTGNYNEQF
TRBV27	TRBJ2-7	ASSNPWTSESSYEQY
TRBV4-2	TRBJ2-7	ASSQVDSISYEQY
TRBV20-1	TRBJ1-5	SADKAQGGGQPQH
TRBV2	TRBJ2-3	ASSTPGQGIRTDTQY
TRBV7-2	TRBJ2-5	ASSLGVGTRETQY
TRBV7-9	TRBJ2-1	ASSLGTPNEQF
TRBV20-1	TRBJ1-2	SALWTANYGYT
TRBV7-8	TRBJ1-5	ASSPGVGGNQPQH
TRBV7-9	TRBJ1-5	ASSLPGNQPQH
TRBV27	TRBJ1-1	ASSLSPYTEAF
TRBV12-3/TRBV12-4	TRBJ2-5	TSINSRSTETQY
TRBV28	TRBJ2-7	ASSPSLGTYEQY
TRBV27	TRBJ2-1	ASSSKGGQGSHEQF
TRBV19	TRBJ2-7	ASSMGQGGSYEQY
TRBV18	TRBJ2-2	ASSPFRTGEYTGELF
TRBV19	TRBJ2-3	ASNAGDFTDTQY
TRBV27	TRBJ2-6	ASSSPLKDVAGANVLT
TRBV6-1	TRBJ2-3	ASSSRVTDTQY
TRBV24-1	TRBJ2-7	ATSVGTGAYEQY
TRBV11-2	TRBJ1-1	ASSLDLRAGNTEAF